This T cell receptor beta chain originates from a study of cytomegalovirus exposure and HLA in healthy donors. Germline assignment: CDR1 SGHRS and CDR2 YFSETQ. J lost 4 bases, V lost 5 bases, and 6 bases had no gene match. The length of the CDR3 is 14 residues. PCR primers comprised 60 Vbeta and 13 Jbeta primers. Here immunoSEQ multiplex PCR was the method, and the copy in TCRdb shows in-frame clones only, minus some. The sample includes about 150,000 clones, approximately 61% seen only once; the top ten take 1.5% to 2%. Regarding this clone: Its matching antigen is unknown.

Regarding the study as a whole: Earlier analysis looked at TCR beta V segments, and most were productive about 90% or about 30% of the time. In a later analysis, TCR beta V- and J-gene trimming showed a link to a missense DCLRE1C variant.

The sample consisted of PBMCs. This sequence was found in a human donor in good health. The chain links TRBV5-1 to TRBJ2-3, with 8 nucleotides matching TRBD2. CDR3 protein: CASRPGLESDTQYF. CDR3 coding DNA: TGCGCCAGCAGGCCGGGACTAGAGTCAGATACGCAGTATTTT.